Shown below are 18 T cell receptor beta chains from a single sample sequenced in a study of blood T cell repertoires in COVID-19. Data came from immunoSEQ multiplex PCR; TCRdb stores just in-frame clones and leaves some out. The table lists more than 200,000 clones, about 86% of them singletons, with 8.6% in the top ten. Sequenced: peripheral blood. These receptors were taken from a middle-aged man with active or convalescent COVID-19.

J is TRBJ1-1 and V is TRBV19; 8 bases are shared with TRBD1. Germline trimming cut 2 bases from V and 8 bases from J; bases unmatched to any gene: 4. CDR1 and CDR2 from the germline V gene are LNHDA and SQIVND (reference sequence). The CDR3 length is 13 residues. CDR3 amino acids: CASSISRGPEAFF. As DNA, the CDR3 is TGTGCCAGTAGTATAAGCAGGGGGCCCGAAGCTTTCTTT.

In regard to this clone: The same CDR3 arises from other DNA sequences in this sample as well. The CDR3 region has the DNA TGTGCCAGCTCACCTAGGACAGGGGAAGCTTTCTTT. It encodes CASSPRTGEAFF. V gene TRBV18 combines with J gene TRBJ1-1; 8 bases map to TRBD1. CDR1 and CDR2 from the germline V gene are KGHSH and LQKENI. Trimming at V came to 3 bases and at J to 8 bases, leaving 2 bases not matched to a gene. This CDR3 comprises 12 residues.

The V gene is TRBV19, the J gene TRBJ1-2; D is possibly TRBD1 (5 bases). This CDR3 has 13 amino acids. Trimming pared 3 bases from V and 4 bases from J, leaving 9 bases between. Germline V CDR1 and CDR2: LNHDA, SQIVND (reference sequence). The CDR3 loop reads CASSMGQSYGYTF. Here the CDR3 DNA reads TGTGCCAGTAGTATGGGGCAGAGCTATGGCTACACCTTC. The full variable domain, in which reference TRBV19 and TRBJ1-2 provide the parts outside the CDR3, is DGGITQSPKYLFRKEGQNVTLSCEQNLNHDAMYWYRQDPGQGLRLIYYSQIVNDFQKGDIAEGYSVSREKKESFPLTVTSAQKNPTAFYLCASSMGQSYGYTFGSGTRLTVV.

This clone was seen more than once but under ten times. The chain is built from TRBV30 and TRBJ1-2; unclear D gene. This CDR3 has 11 amino acids. The V end was cut by 7 bases, the J end by 6 bases, with 12 bases between. From germline, CDR1 is GTSNPN and CDR2 SVGIG (reference sequence). The CDR3 DNA reads TGTGCCTCCTCCAGTGTACATGGCTACACCTTC. Its protein is CASSSVHGYTF.

This clone was counted once. The rearrangement joins TRBV5-1 to TRBJ1-6; 10 positions agree with TRBD1. Germline values: CDR1 SGHRS, CDR2 YFSETQ. Germline trimming cut 3 bases from V and 19 bases from J; bases unmatched to any gene: 25. The CDR3 totals 18 residues. CDR3 loop: CASSSGQGGGGLEAYLHF. As DNA, the CDR3 is TGCGCCAGCAGCTCTGGACAGGGGGGCGGAGGTCTGGAGGCTTACCTTCACTTT.

This chain uses TRBV5-1 with TRBJ2-3; D is possibly TRBD2 (6 bases). Germline loops: CDR1 SGHRS, CDR2 YFSETQ. V lost 7 bases to trimming and J lost 0 bases, with 21 bases between them. The CDR3 loop spans 17 amino acids. CDR3 residues: CASSQGWVADSTDTQYF. For the CDR3, the DNA is TGCGCCAGCTCTCAAGGGTGGGTAGCGGACAGCACAGATACGCAGTATTTT. The full variable domain, its missing parts supplied by reference TRBV5-1 and TRBJ2-3, is KAGVTQTPRYLIKTRGQQVTLSCSPISGHRSVSWYQQTPGQGLQFLFEYFSETQRNKGNFPGRFSGRQFSNSRSEMNVSTLELGDSALYLCASSQGWVADSTDTQYFGPGTRLTVL.

This clone showed up just once. The chain couples TRBV7-2 to TRBJ2-7; D is ambiguous. The CDR3 has 14 amino acids. Germline V gene data show CDR1 as SGHTA and CDR2 as FQGNSA. V gave up 0 bases and J gave up 2 bases, with 8 bases separating them. The CDR3, as DNA: TGTGCCAGCAGCTTAGCTGTGAGGCCCTACGAGCAGTACTTC. Protein sequence: CASSLAVRPYEQYF.

The V call is TRBV5-4, the J call TRBJ1-1; no definite D call. The CDR3 length is 13 residues. The germline V gene has CDR1 SGHNT and CDR2 YYREEE (reference sequence). V lost 4 bases and J 4 bases, leaving 11 bases between the germline ends. In DNA, the CDR3 is TGTGCCAGCAGCGGGGAGGAGGGCACTGAAGCTTTCTTT. Translating gives CASSGEEGTEAFF.

The J gene is TRBJ2-7, the V gene TRBV18; D gene ambiguous. Trimming took off 4 bases at V and 2 bases at J, with 6 bases between the two ends. The CDR3 contains 12 residues. Per germline, CDR1 KGHSH and CDR2 LQKENI. The CDR3 loop is CASSLFPYEQYF. The CDR3 DNA follows: TGTGCCAGCTCACTATTCCCCTACGAGCAGTACTTC.

The V and J genes are TRBV6-5 and TRBJ1-2, with D possibly matching TRBD1 (6 bases). Germline-derived CDR1 and CDR2 are MNHEY and SVGAGI. The germline V and J ends were trimmed by 7 bases and 4 bases, with 16 bases remaining between them. The CDR3 loop spans 14 amino acids. The CDR3 DNA reads as TGTGCCAGCAACAAAGGGGGTGGAGGCTATGGCTACACCTTC. It codes for CASNKGGGGYGYTF.

The V call is TRBV6-6, the J call TRBJ2-3, with 8 bases lining up with TRBD1. Germline CDR1 and CDR2: MNHNY and SVGAGI (reference sequence). V lost 2 bases, J lost 1 base, and 2 bases stayed unmatched. This CDR3 region has 15 residues. CDR3 sequence: CASSYAGQGTDTQYF. The CDR3 nucleotides read TGTGCCAGCAGTTACGCGGGACAGGGCACAGATACGCAGTATTTT.

The table lists this clone with a count of one. This chain connects TRBV4-1 to TRBJ2-1; TRBD2 is a possible D gene (6 bases). The CDR3 runs to 14 residues. Between the trimmed V and J ends, which lost 2 bases and 7 bases, there was a span of 12 bases. Germline CDR1 reads MGHRA; CDR2 reads YSYEKL. The CDR3 region has the DNA TGCGCCAGCAGCCAAACCCCGGGGGTGAATGAGCAGTTCTTC. Translating it yields CASSQTPGVNEQFF.

CDR3 in DNA: TGCGCCAGCTGGACTAGCGGGGCCACCGGGGAGCTGTTTTTT. Its protein product is CASWTSGATGELFF. The rearrangement links TRBV5-1 to TRBJ2-2, with 12 nucleotides matching TRBD2. This CDR3 is 14 amino acids long. V trimming: 7 bases; J trimming: 4 bases; junction bases outside the gene matches: 2. Germline CDR1 and CDR2: SGHRS and YFSETQ.

The CDR3 DNA reads TGTGCCACCAGTGGAGGGACAGGGCGACCCTACGAGCAGTACTTC. Translated: CATSGGTGRPYEQYF. The V gene is TRBV24-1, the J gene TRBJ2-7; 9 nucleotides agree with TRBD1. The CDR3 length is 15 residues. CDR1 and CDR2 from the germline V gene are KGHDR and SFDVKD. Trimming removed 5 bases from V and 2 bases from J; junction bases left unmatched: 6.

This chain links TRBV18 with TRBJ1-6; 7 bases align to TRBD1. The CDR3 length is 18 residues. Per germline, CDR1 KGHSH and CDR2 LQKENI. The ends lost 4 bases at V and 0 bases at J; junction bases unmatched: 9. The CDR3 region is CASSRDGQASSYNSPLHF. Written as DNA, the CDR3 is TGTGCCAGCTCACGAGACGGACAGGCGAGCTCCTATAATTCACCCCTCCACTTT.

V gene TRBV27 combines with J gene TRBJ2-7; a possible D gene is TRBD1 (7 bases). Trimming stripped 5 bases from V and 0 bases from J, with 14 bases between. The CDR3 extends over 15 amino acids. Germline V gene lookup returns CDR1 MNHEY and CDR2 SMNVEV (reference sequence). The CDR3 DNA follows: TGTGCCAGCAGTGGGGGGACAGCCCCCTCCTACGAGCAGTACTTC. Translating gives CASSGGTAPSYEQYF.

This chain connects TRBV9 to TRBJ1-2, with 7 bases identical to TRBD1. Trimming at V came to 4 bases and at J to 4 bases, leaving 7 bases not matched to a gene. Looked up from germline, CDR1 is SGDLS and CDR2 is YYNGEE. CDR3 length equals 14 residues. As DNA, the CDR3 is TGTGCCAGCAGCCCCGGGACAGAGAGCTATGGCTACACCTTC. It translates to CASSPGTESYGYTF. Variable domain in full (rest from reference TRBV9 and TRBJ1-2): DSGVTQTPKHLITATGQRVTLRCSPRSGDLSVYWYQQSLDQGLQFLIQYYNGEERAKGNILERFSAQQFPDLHSELNLSSLELGDSALYFCASSPGTESYGYTFGSGTRLTVV.

The chain couples TRBV7-9 to TRBJ2-5; a possible D gene is TRBD2 (5 bases). V was pared by 3 bases and J by 3 bases, with 8 bases between. Looked up from germline, CDR1 is SEHNR and CDR2 is FQNEAQ (reference sequence). The CDR3 totals 13 residues. The CDR3 reads CASSFRREETQYF. In nucleotides, the CDR3 is TGTGCCAGCAGCTTCCGGCGGGAAGAGACCCAGTACTTC. Using reference TRBV7-9 and TRBJ2-5 for the parts outside the CDR3, the full variable domain is DTGVSQNPRHKITKRGQNVTFRCDPISEHNRLYWYRQTLGQGPEFLTYFQNEAQLEKSRLLSDRFSAERPKGSFSTLEIQRTEQGDSAMYLCASSFRREETQYFGPGTRLLVL.